The 14 T cell receptor beta chains reported below all come from one sample, sequenced in a study of regulatory T cells in long-lasting Graves disease. Regarding time point: newly diagnosed GD, antithyroid drugs for less than 3 months. There was RNA extracted from PBMCs, and the TCR library was made from it. Construction of TCR beta libraries relied on iRepertoire HTBI primers and on Arm-PCR targeting CDR3 regions. TCRdb reanalysed the multiplex PCR reads using MiXCR and keeps one entry per CDR3 protein. The sample shows about 420,000 distinct CDR3 sequences, about 16% of them seen only once. These data were also reused for a study on T cells in Graves' hyperthyroidism and ophthalmopathy.

The sample was peripheral blood mononuclear cells (PBMCs), taken at new diagnosis, from a patient treated with antithyroid drugs. These receptors came from a woman under 30 with Graves disease.

With regard to this clonotype: A much more abundant neighbour one base away suggests this may be a read error. The genes are TRBV18 and TRBJ2-7; 7 nucleotides align to TRBD1. Germline V gene sequence: CDR1 KGHSH, CDR2 LQKENI. The CDR3 runs 14 residues. Trimming took 0 bases from V and 5 from J; bases not matched to a gene: 4. For the CDR3, the DNA is TGTGCCAGCTCACCACCGACAGGGACCCACGAGCAGTACTTC. Translation: CASSPPTGTHEQYF.

This clonotype was seen many times. The rearrangement uses TRBV9 and TRBJ2-1; possible D gene TRBD1, 5 bases. The germline gives CDR1 SGDLS, CDR2 YYNGEE. The CDR3 is 15 amino acids. V was pared by 0 bases and J by 4 bases, with 11 bases between. The CDR3 loop reads CASSVDGRVYNEQFF. As DNA, the CDR3 is TGTGCCAGCAGCGTAGACGGCAGGGTTTACAATGAGCAGTTCTTC.

With regard to this clonotype: At one boundary the junction diverges from the germline segment, which might be a read error. The rearrangement uses TRBV3-1 and TRBJ1-5; the D is unclear. CDR1 and CDR2 (germline): LGHDT, YNNKEL (reference sequence). This CDR3 spans 13 amino acids. CDR3 DNA: TGTGCCCGCAGCGGTTCGGGCAATCAGCCCCAGCATTTT. It yields the protein CARSGSGNQPQHF. Supplemented by reference TRBV3-1 and TRBJ1-5, the full variable domain reads DTAVSQTPKYLVTQMGNDKSIKCEQNLGHDTMYWYKQDSKKFLKIMFSYNNKELIINETVPNRFSPKSPDKAHLNLHINSLELGDSAVYFCARSGSGNQPQHFGDGTRLSIL.

This clonotype was observed a few times. The rearrangement uses TRBV19 and TRBJ1-1; D uncertain. Looked up from germline, CDR1 is LNHDA and CDR2 is SQIVND (reference sequence). The V end was cut by 4 bases, the J end by 5 bases, with 8 bases between. CDR3 length: 12 amino acids. The CDR3 loop reads CASSSRGTEAFF. The CDR3 nucleotides read TGTGCCAGTAGTAGTCGTGGAACTGAAGCTTTCTTT. The complete variable domain, with remaining parts taken from reference TRBV19 and TRBJ1-1, reads DGGITQSPKYLFRKEGQNVTLSCEQNLNHDAMYWYRQDPGQGLRLIYYSQIVNDFQKGDIAEGYSVSREKKESFPLTVTSAQKNPTAFYLCASSSRGTEAFFGQGTRLTVV.

The chain recombines TRBV20-1 with TRBJ2-3, with 9 bases that match TRBD2. Germline assignment: CDR1 DFQATT and CDR2 SNEGSKA (reference sequence). There are 14 residues in the CDR3. V gave up 3 bases and J gave up 7 bases; unmatched junction bases: 8. For the CDR3, the DNA is TGCAGTGCTAGGGACTTAAGCGGGAGGCATACGCAGTATTTT. Translating it yields CSARDLSGRHTQYF.

The chain combines TRBV28 with TRBJ2-5, with TRBD1 matching over 11 bases. Germline V gene sequence: CDR1 MDHEN, CDR2 SYDVKM. V trimming: 4 bases; J trimming: 2 bases; junction bases outside the gene matches: 3. The CDR3 loop spans 15 amino acids. CDR3 sequence reads: CASSSDRGLQETQYF. CDR3 coding DNA: TGTGCCAGCAGTTCGGACAGGGGGCTGCAAGAGACCCAGTACTTC.

There are many counts of this clonotype. The genes are TRBV27 and TRBJ2-2, with D unresolved. CDR3 length equals 14 residues. Germline V gene data show CDR1 as MNHEY and CDR2 as SMNVEV (reference sequence). The germline V and J ends were trimmed by 1 base and 2 bases, with 5 bases remaining between them. CDR3 nucleotides: TGTGCCAGCAGTTTATTAGGCAACACCGGGGAGCTGTTTTTT. This gives the protein CASSLLGNTGELFF.

At least ten counts were recorded for this clonotype. The V gene is TRBV11-3, the J gene TRBJ2-1, with 11 bases fitting TRBD2. The junction had 12 bases not matched to a gene; V was cut back by 5 bases and J by 0 bases. Looked up from germline, CDR1 is SGHNT and CDR2 is YENEEA. The CDR3 covers 19 residues. CDR3 DNA sequence: TGTGCCAGCAGCATCGTTCTTAGCGGGAGGGCTCACTCCTACAATGAGCAGTTCTTC. Protein product: CASSIVLSGRAHSYNEQFF.

This chain links TRBV5-1 with TRBJ2-1; 8 bases agree with TRBD2. V shed 7 bases, J shed 9 bases, and the junction held 21 bases outside the gene matches. This CDR3 spans 17 amino acids. Looked up from germline, CDR1 is SGHRS and CDR2 is YFSETQ. CDR3 sequence reads: CASPPTLPGLVVSEQFF. As DNA, the CDR3 is TGCGCCAGCCCCCCAACCTTACCGGGACTAGTAGTCAGTGAGCAGTTCTTC.

This clonotype was detected ten times or more. The V call is TRBV12-3 or TRBV12-4, the J call TRBJ1-1; D uncertain. The V end lost 6 bases, the J end lost 5 bases, and 13 bases lay between the germline ends. The CDR3 consists of 13 residues. As DNA, the CDR3 is TGTGCCAGCAGAGTCACGACGGGGACTGAAGCTTTCTTT. Residues: CASRVTTGTEAFF.

Regarding this clonotype: A much bigger clone sits one base away, suggesting this may be a read error. This chain connects TRBV2 to TRBJ2-2, with a possible D match to TRBD1 (5 bases). Germline CDR1 and CDR2: SNHLY and FYNNEI. The CDR3 has 13 residues. As DNA, the CDR3 is TGTGCCGGCAGTGATCAGGGTACCGGGGAGCTGTTTTTT. It encodes CAGSDQGTGELFF.

Comment on this clonotype: It may be a read error: a sequence one base away is much more abundant. The chain carries TRBV11-2 and TRBJ2-7, with unresolved D. Germline V gene lookup returns CDR1 SGHAT and CDR2 FQNNGV. CDR3 length: 13 amino acids. Trimming pared 7 bases from V and 7 bases from J, leaving 17 bases between. DNA for the CDR3: TGTGCCAGCACCCAAGGGTTAATCAATGAGCAGTACTTC. Its translation: CASTQGLINEQYF.

The rearrangement joins TRBV20-1 to TRBJ1-2, with D maybe TRBD1 (5 bases). The CDR3 is 12 amino acids. V shed 7 bases and J shed 8 bases, with 17 bases lying between them. Per the germline V gene, CDR1 is DFQATT and CDR2 is SNEGSKA (reference sequence). The CDR3 DNA is TGCAGTGTAGTAGAAGGGGCCGGGGGCTACACCTTC. This codes for CSVVEGAGGYTF.

This clonotype was picked up a small number of times. J is TRBJ2-1 and V is TRBV7-9, with 9 bases that match TRBD2. Germline CDR1 SEHNR, CDR2 FQNEAQ (reference sequence). The trim removed 8 bases at V and 10 bases at J, leaving 3 bases unmatched. CDR3 length: 11 residues. The CDR3 loop is CASHLAGEQFF. The CDR3, as DNA: TGTGCCAGCCACCTAGCGGGAGAGCAGTTCTTC.